A few counts support the clone carrying this T cell receptor beta chain. As yet, its antigen is unknown. This entry comes from a study of blood T cells in healthy people across ages. The study's findings and limits: There was a strong correlation between TCR beta diversity and naive T cell percentage.

Combining a sample-barcoded 5' primer with a J-beta primer mix, a second PCR ran for about 7 to 11 cycles. TCRdb itself ran the 5' RACE reads through MiXCR, one entry per CDR3 protein. This sample has some 1,800,000 distinct CDR3 sequences, with about two fifths found just once. The sample taken for sequencing was blood. This TCR came from a human donor in good health.

The CDR3 DNA sequence: TGTGCCAGCAGCCGCGGGCAGACGCTAGCCAAAAACATTCAGTACTTC. Translating gives CASSRGQTLAKNIQYF. The chain has TRBV5-5 and TRBJ2-4, with a possible D match to TRBD2 (5 bases). Germline assignment: CDR1 SGHKS and CDR2 YYEKEE (reference sequence). The CDR3 is 16 amino acids. V was clipped by 4 bases and J by 0 bases, with 14 bases between them.